Below, 21 T cell receptor beta chains from the same sample are listed, as sequenced in a study of control samples from healthy donors and cancer patients. Sequenced by immunoSEQ multiplex PCR; TCRdb stores in-frame clones only, minus some. The sample has 95,000 to 150,000 clones, about 89% seen once. The sequenced sample was blood. These receptors were obtained from a woman under 30 in good health.

The V call is TRBV4-1, the J call TRBJ1-2; the D gene is possibly TRBD1 (6 bases). The CDR3 spans 15 residues. Germline CDR1 and CDR2: MGHRA and YSYEKL. V was pared by 2 bases and J by 3 bases, with 13 bases between. CDR3 nucleotide sequence: TGCGCCAGCAGCCAACCTACACAGGGCCACTATGGCTACACCTTC. Translation gives CASSQPTQGHYGYTF.

The J gene is TRBJ2-5, the V gene TRBV5-1; D is unresolved. The CDR3 totals 14 residues. V lost 2 bases and J 0 bases, leaving 8 bases between the germline ends. In germline, CDR1 is SGHRS, CDR2 YFSETQ. The CDR3 coding sequence is TGCGCCAGCAGCTTCGACTTTTACCAAGAGACCCAGTACTTC. Translating it yields CASSFDFYQETQYF.

The chain is built from TRBV7-2 and TRBJ2-2, with D tentatively TRBD2 (6 bases). Trimming removed 3 bases from V and 7 bases from J, with 18 bases in between. Germline V gives CDR1 SGHTA, CDR2 FQGNSA. CDR3 length: 16 amino acids. The CDR3 DNA follows: TGTGCCAGCAGCTTGGGCGGCGGGGATCGGGGCGGGGAGCTGTTTTTT. Residues: CASSLGGGDRGGELFF.

This chain connects TRBV2 to TRBJ2-1; TRBD2 is a possible D gene (7 bases). The CDR3 covers 14 residues. Trimming removed 4 bases at V and 6 bases at J, with 13 bases between. Germline V lookup: CDR1 SNHLY, CDR2 FYNNEI. CDR3 residues: CASSGGGGTNEQFF. As DNA, the CDR3 is TGTGCCAGCAGTGGAGGGGGAGGGACCAATGAGCAGTTCTTC.

This rearrangement joins TRBV6-2 or TRBV6-3 to TRBJ2-7, with TRBD2 as a possible D gene (6 bases). V dropped 6 bases and J dropped 5 bases, with 29 bases sitting between them. Per the germline V gene, CDR1 is MNHEY and CDR2 is SVGEGT. The CDR3 length is 18 residues. CDR3 region: CASSRTYSGPTPTDEQYF. For the CDR3, the DNA is TGTGCCAGCAGCCGGACCTATAGCGGACCCACCCCTACGGACGAGCAGTACTTC.

The chain links TRBV6-5 to TRBJ2-2, with D unresolved. V lost 8 bases to trimming and J lost 4 bases, with 8 bases between them. This CDR3 is built from 12 residues. The germline V gene has CDR1 MNHEY and CDR2 SVGAGI. The CDR3 protein is CASSLATGELFF. The CDR3 nucleotides read TGTGCCAGCTCCCTTGCCACCGGGGAGCTGTTTTTT.

The chain combines TRBV6-2 or TRBV6-3 with TRBJ2-7; D gene unclear. This CDR3 contains 14 residues. Germline CDR1 is MNHEY and CDR2 is SVGEGT. Trimming cost V 4 bases and J 1 base, with 11 bases left between them. CDR3 bases: TGTGCCAGCAGTTCCCCAGAGGAGTCCTACGAGCAGTACTTC. It yields the protein CASSSPEESYEQYF.

The genes are TRBV6-5 and TRBJ2-7, with 7 bases aligning to TRBD1. This CDR3 is 14 amino acids long. V trimming: 6 bases; J trimming: 0 bases; junction bases outside the gene matches: 5. Germline values: CDR1 MNHEY, CDR2 SVGAGI. The CDR3 loop is CASRTDRLSYEQYF. For the CDR3, the DNA is TGTGCCAGCAGGACGGACAGGCTCTCCTACGAGCAGTACTTC.

This clone was seen just once. The chain's CDR3 is CASSPGTLFGNQPQHF. The CDR3, as DNA: TGTGCCAGCAGTCCCGGGACACTATTTGGGAATCAGCCCCAGCATTTT. The gene calls are TRBV28 and TRBJ1-5, with a weak D call TRBD1 (6 bases). CDR3 length: 16 residues. The V end was cut by 5 bases, the J end by 4 bases, with 18 bases between. The germline gives CDR1 MDHEN, CDR2 SYDVKM.

This chain links TRBV4-3 with TRBJ1-2, with 8 bases aligning to TRBD1. This CDR3 contains 17 residues. Germline assignment: CDR1 LGHNA and CDR2 YSLEER. After removal of 0 bases from V and 4 bases from J, the junction contained 10 bases not matched to a gene. CDR3 nucleotides: TGCGCCAGCAGCCAAGATCCCCAACAGGGGGTGTTCTATGGCTACACCTTC. Amino acid sequence: CASSQDPQQGVFYGYTF.

This clone came up once. V is TRBV29-1 and J is TRBJ1-2; no reliable D call. The germline V gene encodes CDR1 SQVTM and CDR2 ANQGSEA. V gave up 5 bases and J gave up 3 bases, with 10 bases separating them. The CDR3 has 12 residues. The CDR3 protein is CSVPGIHYGYTF. CDR3 DNA sequence: TGCAGCGTTCCAGGCATACACTATGGCTACACCTTC.

The chain recombines TRBV7-2 with TRBJ1-6; unclear D gene. CDR3 length: 14 residues. The germline V gene has CDR1 SGHTA and CDR2 FQGNSA. Trimming took off 0 bases at V and 10 bases at J, with 10 bases between the two ends. The CDR3 bases are TGTGCCAGCAGCTTAGCAGGGTGGGAGTCACCCCTCCACTTT. Protein sequence: CASSLAGWESPLHF.

The J gene is TRBJ2-3, the V gene TRBV4-3; the match to TRBD2 covers 10 bases. J was trimmed by 2 bases and V by 0 bases; bases with no gene match: 17. The germline V gene has CDR1 LGHNA and CDR2 YSLEER. The CDR3 loop spans 21 amino acids. This CDR3 reads CASSQDIWTSGLPLNTDTQYF. Here the CDR3 DNA reads TGCGCCAGCAGCCAAGATATCTGGACTAGCGGACTTCCCCTGAACACAGATACGCAGTATTTT.

This chain connects TRBV7-2 to TRBJ1-2, with a possible D match to TRBD1 (6 bases). V shed 1 base and J shed 4 bases, with 10 bases lying between them. This CDR3 has 14 amino acids. The V gene's germline CDR1 is SGHTA and CDR2 FQGNSA. In DNA, the CDR3 is TGTGCCAGCAGCTTAGGGGGGCACAGCTATGGCTACACCTTC. Translated, it gives CASSLGGHSYGYTF.

This sequence joins TRBV10-3 and TRBJ2-5; either TRBD1 or TRBD2 may supply D (5 bases each). The germline V and J ends were trimmed by 0 bases and 5 bases, with 13 bases remaining between them. Germline V CDR1 and CDR2: ENHRY, SYGVKD. CDR3 size: 15 residues. The CDR3 DNA sequence: TGTGCCATCAGTGAGTCTGAGGGACCAGGGGAGACCCAGTACTTC. The encoded protein is CAISESEGPGETQYF.

The chain joins TRBV9 to TRBJ1-2; D gene unclear. Trimming pared 6 bases from V and 4 bases from J, leaving 13 bases between. The CDR3 is made up of 13 amino acids. Germline CDR1 SGDLS, CDR2 YYNGEE. CDR3 amino acids: CASKDSARYGYTF. DNA for the CDR3: TGTGCCAGCAAAGATTCTGCTCGCTATGGCTACACCTTC.

This chain connects TRBV5-4 to TRBJ2-7; a possible D gene is TRBD1 (6 bases). The CDR3 sequence is 12 residues long. The ends were cut back, 2 bases at V and 6 bases at J, with 9 bases in the middle. Germline CDR1 is SGHNT and CDR2 is YYREEE (reference sequence). The chain's CDR3 is CASSLQGREQYF. For the CDR3, the DNA is TGTGCCAGCAGCTTACAGGGTCGCGAGCAGTACTTC.

V is TRBV18 and J is TRBJ1-3; the D is unclear. Per germline, CDR1 KGHSH and CDR2 LQKENI. The CDR3 has 13 residues. Trimming removed 3 bases from V and 3 bases from J, with 6 bases in between. CDR3 region: CASSPPGGNTIYF. The CDR3 nucleotides read TGTGCCAGCTCACCTCCCGGTGGAAACACCATATATTTT.

This clone came up a few times. V gene TRBV7-2 combines with J gene TRBJ1-6; D is undetermined. Germline V gene lookup returns CDR1 SGHTA and CDR2 FQGNSA. Between the trimmed V and J ends, which lost 6 bases and 5 bases, there was a span of 17 bases. The CDR3 totals 16 residues. CDR3 amino acids: CASSLGGPGNNSPLHF. The DNA of the CDR3 is TGTGCCAGCAGTCTAGGAGGGCCCGGGAATAATTCACCCCTCCACTTT.

V is TRBV28 and J is TRBJ1-6; 8 bases map to TRBD1. This CDR3 is built from 15 residues. Germline CDR1 and CDR2: MDHEN and SYDVKM. The trim removed 3 bases at V and 6 bases at J, leaving 4 bases unmatched. The CDR3 DNA sequence: TGTGCCAGCAGTTTCAGGGGGCCTTCTAATTCACCCCTCCACTTT. Translating it yields CASSFRGPSNSPLHF.

The chain uses TRBV6-2 or TRBV6-3 and TRBJ1-1; D is uncertain. The length of the CDR3 is 17 residues. V dropped 2 bases and J dropped 6 bases, with 22 bases sitting between them. Germline loops: CDR1 MNHEY, CDR2 SVGEGT. The CDR3, as DNA: TGTGCCAGCAGTTACCCCCCGGAGGGTTCTGCGTACCCTGAAGCTTTCTTT. Translation: CASSYPPEGSAYPEAFF.